Listed here is a single TCR beta chain. The antigen is unknown. The data belong to a study of T cell responses to AZD1222 COVID-19 vaccine. Whole-study results and caveats: The CD4 TCRs associated with vaccination extended across spike and predominated at 160-218 and 743-854.

This CDR3 is 14 amino acids long. Per the germline V gene, CDR1 is SGHRS and CDR2 is YFSETQ. Trimming removed 0 bases from V and 5 bases from J, with 11 bases in between. The assay was immunoSEQ multiplex PCR, and TCRdb's table has in-frame clones only and misses some. Among 99,000 or so clones listed, approximately 88% were seen once. Sequenced material: peripheral blood, taken on day 0 of AZD1222 vaccination. The V and J genes are TRBV5-1 and TRBJ1-2, with no clear D. The TCR comes from an adult in good health. CDR3 residues: CASSLDPIVYGYTF. The CDR3 region has the DNA TGCGCCAGCAGCTTGGACCCGATCGTATATGGCTACACCTTC.